There are a few counts of the clone carrying this T cell receptor beta chain. What it recognizes is unknown. All of the isolated RNA was reverse transcribed, so expressed TCRB transcripts were sequenced. Deep immunoSEQ sequencing covered naive, central memory and regulatory T cell samples. Assay used: immunoSEQ multiplex PCR; TCRdb lists only in-frame clones, some missing. In the table there are just over 600,000 clones, roughly a sixth of which are singletons. These data belong to a study of beta chain features in type 1 diabetes. Study results and caveats: Across all four CD4+ subsets, people with type 1 diabetes showed modestly shorter TCRB CDR3s. High-TCR-expressing cells could be over-represented by cDNA sequencing.

The CDR3 runs to 19 residues. Germline V gene lookup returns CDR1 SGHNT and CDR2 YYREEE (reference sequence). Trimming took 3 bases from V and 2 from J; bases not matched to a gene: 10. The rearrangement uses TRBV5-4 and TRBJ2-6; 11 positions agree with TRBD1. This receptor was identified in a man aged 18 to 35 in good health. The sequenced sample consisted of naive CD4+ T cells from blood. The CDR3 is CASSSNSGTGGTGANVLTF. Here the CDR3 DNA reads TGTGCCAGCAGCTCCAATTCCGGGACAGGGGGAACTGGGGCCAACGTCCTGACTTTC.